This record covers a single T cell receptor (beta chain). V lost 3 bases to trimming and J lost 8 bases, with 7 bases between them. Germline CDR1 is SGHAT and CDR2 is FQNNGV. This CDR3 is built from 12 residues. The sample belongs to a study of early T cells in non-severe SARS-CoV-2 infection. TCRdb analysed the 5' RACE reads with MiXCR anew, one entry per CDR3 protein. The table records 120,000 or so distinct CDR3 sequences, roughly 12% of them present only once. V usage is TRBV11-2 and J usage is TRBJ2-2; D is undetermined. The clonotype originates from an adult who was a healthcare worker with PCR-confirmed SARS-CoV-2 infection or an uninfected control (not recorded which). Sequencing used whole blood, obtained at baseline. The CDR3 bases are TGTGCCAGCAGCTTTGTAGCAGGGGAGCTGTTTTTT. Translated, it gives CASSFVAGELFF.